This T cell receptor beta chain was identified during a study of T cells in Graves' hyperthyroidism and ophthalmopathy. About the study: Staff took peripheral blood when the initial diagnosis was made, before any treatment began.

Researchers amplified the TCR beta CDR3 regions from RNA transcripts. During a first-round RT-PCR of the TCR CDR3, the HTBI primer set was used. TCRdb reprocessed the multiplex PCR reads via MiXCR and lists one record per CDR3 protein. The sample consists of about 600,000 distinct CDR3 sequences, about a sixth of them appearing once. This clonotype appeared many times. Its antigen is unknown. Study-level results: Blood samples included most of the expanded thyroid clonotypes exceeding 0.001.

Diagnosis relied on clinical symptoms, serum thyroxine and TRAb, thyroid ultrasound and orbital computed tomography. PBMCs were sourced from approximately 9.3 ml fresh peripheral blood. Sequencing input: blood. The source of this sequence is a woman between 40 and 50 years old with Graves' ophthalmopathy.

As DNA, the CDR3 is TGCAGTGCTAGTACGGCGGCTAGCGGGAAACTCGACGAGCAGTACTTC. Residues: CSASTAASGKLDEQYF. The chain is built from TRBV20-1 and TRBJ2-7, with 9 bases that match TRBD2. Trimming removed 3 bases from V and 5 bases from J; junction bases left unmatched: 14. Germline V lookup: CDR1 DFQATT, CDR2 SNEGSKA (reference sequence). The CDR3 runs to 16 residues.